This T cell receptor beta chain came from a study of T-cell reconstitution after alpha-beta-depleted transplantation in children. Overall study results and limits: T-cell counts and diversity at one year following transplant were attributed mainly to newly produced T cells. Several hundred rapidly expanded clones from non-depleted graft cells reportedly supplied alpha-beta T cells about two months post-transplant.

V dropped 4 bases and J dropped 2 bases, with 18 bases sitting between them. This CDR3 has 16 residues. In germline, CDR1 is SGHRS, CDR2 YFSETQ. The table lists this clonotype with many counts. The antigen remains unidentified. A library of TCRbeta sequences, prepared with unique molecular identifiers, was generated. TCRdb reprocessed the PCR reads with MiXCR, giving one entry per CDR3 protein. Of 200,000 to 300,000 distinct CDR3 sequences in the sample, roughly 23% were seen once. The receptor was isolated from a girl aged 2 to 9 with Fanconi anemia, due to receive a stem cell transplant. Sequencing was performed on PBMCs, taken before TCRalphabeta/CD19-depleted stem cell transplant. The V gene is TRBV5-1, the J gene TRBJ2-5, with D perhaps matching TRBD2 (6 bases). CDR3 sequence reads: CASSAYRDSRQETQYF. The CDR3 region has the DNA TGCGCCAGCAGCGCATACCGGGACTCCAGGCAAGAGACCCAGTACTTC.